In its sample, the clone carrying this TCR beta chain was seen a few times. What it binds is unknown. The sample belongs to a study of early stage breast cancer tumors. The CDR3 has 13 residues. Germline loops: CDR1 LNHNV, CDR2 YYDKDF (reference sequence). The ends were cut back, 6 bases at V and 11 bases at J, with 19 bases in the middle. The study, taken as a whole, reports: Most shared enriched TCRB sequences were commonly generated ones.

TCRdb's table, derived via immunoSEQ multiplex PCR, lists solely in-frame clones and lacks some. This sample carries roughly 10,000 clones, 66% of them seen once, and the ten largest clones take over 6%. The specimen was breast tumor tissue. The chain couples TRBV15 to TRBJ1-1; D may be TRBD1 (5 bases). This receptor was taken from a person aged 45-60 years with breast cancer. CDR3 coding DNA: TGTGCCACCAGGGACACCACTACCTGGCGGGCTTTCTTT. Translated: CATRDTTTWRAFF.